The rows below give T cell receptor beta chains drawn from one sample of a study of lymphopenia after photon versus proton radiotherapy. Sequencing was performed with immunoSEQ multiplex PCR; in TCRdb, only in-frame clones are kept and a portion is missing. Of 20,000 to 25,000 clones listed, roughly 80% are singletons. This material consisted of peripheral blood, taken from a patient treated with photon-based radiotherapy. These receptor sequences come from a man aged 35-49 years with gastric cancer. Both conserved end residues are part of each CDR3. Fields, in order: J gene, CDR3 length, V gene, D gene, clone size, CDR3 DNA, CDR3 protein. The D gene is left open where the match is weak. Clone size is not always given. Where it is, it says once, few, many or a class for expanded clones.

j_gene: TRBJ2-5; len: 14; v_gene: TRBV10-3; d_gene: -; abundance: once; CDR3nt: TGTGCCATCAGTGAGTCATGGGGGGAGGAGACCCAGTACTTC; CDR3aa: CAISESWGEETQYF
j_gene: TRBJ2-1; len: 11; v_gene: TRBV4-3; d_gene: -; abundance: -; CDR3nt: TGCGCCAGCAGCCAGGGCAATGAGCAGTTCTTC; CDR3aa: CASSQGNEQFF
j_gene: TRBJ1-1; len: 15; v_gene: TRBV7-9; d_gene: -; abundance: -; CDR3nt: TGTGCCAGCAGCTTAGGCCGACGGGGGAACACTGAAGCTTTCTTT; CDR3aa: CASSLGRRGNTEAFF
j_gene: TRBJ1-1; len: 12; v_gene: TRBV7-9; d_gene: -; abundance: -; CDR3nt: TGTGCCAGCAGCTTAGATGACACTGAAGCTTTCTTT; CDR3aa: CASSLDDTEAFF
j_gene: TRBJ2-1; len: 14; v_gene: TRBV7-2; d_gene: TRBD2; abundance: -; CDR3nt: TGTGCCAGCAGCTGGACTAGCGGGGGGCATGAGCAGTTCTTC; CDR3aa: CASSWTSGGHEQFF
j_gene: TRBJ2-7; len: 14; v_gene: TRBV10-3; d_gene: -; abundance: -; CDR3nt: TGTGCCATCAGTGGAGGGGCAGGATTCTACGAGCAGTACTTC; CDR3aa: CAISGGAGFYEQYF
j_gene: TRBJ2-2; len: 16; v_gene: TRBV7-5; d_gene: -; abundance: -; CDR3nt: TGTGCCAGAAGCTTAGCGGCCATCACGAACACCGGGGAGCTGTTTTTT; CDR3aa: CARSLAAITNTGELFF
j_gene: TRBJ2-1; len: 15; v_gene: TRBV5-1; d_gene: TRBD1; abundance: -; CDR3nt: TGCGCCAGCAGACCCGCCGGGACAGGGAGGAATGAGCAGTTCTTC; CDR3aa: CASRPAGTGRNEQFF
j_gene: TRBJ2-5; len: 15; v_gene: TRBV6-1; d_gene: -; abundance: -; CDR3nt: TGTGCCAGCAGTGAAGTGGTAGGTTGGCAAGAGACCCAGTACTTC; CDR3aa: CASSEVVGWQETQYF
j_gene: TRBJ1-4; len: 16; v_gene: TRBV2; d_gene: TRBD1; abundance: few; CDR3nt: TGTGCCAGCAGTAGACAGGGGGCGGTAACTAATGAAAAACTGTTTTTT; CDR3aa: CASSRQGAVTNEKLFF
j_gene: TRBJ1-2; len: 14; v_gene: TRBV6-5; d_gene: -; abundance: -; CDR3nt: TGTGCCAGCAGTCCTCGGGCACCGGCCTATGGCTACACCTTC; CDR3aa: CASSPRAPAYGYTF
j_gene: TRBJ2-5; len: 13; v_gene: TRBV7-8; d_gene: -; abundance: -; CDR3nt: TGTGCCAGCAGTGAGCCCCCGAGGGAGACCCAGTACTTC; CDR3aa: CASSEPPRETQYF
j_gene: TRBJ1-2; len: 13; v_gene: TRBV6-6; d_gene: -; abundance: few; CDR3nt: TGTGCCAGCAGCCCCGCGAGGGAGGGAGGCTACACCTTC; CDR3aa: CASSPAREGGYTF
j_gene: TRBJ1-6; len: 13; v_gene: TRBV12-5; d_gene: -; abundance: -; CDR3nt: TGTGCTAGTGGTTTGGTAGAGGGTTCACCCCTCCACTTT; CDR3aa: CASGLVEGSPLHF
j_gene: TRBJ2-3; len: 13; v_gene: TRBV30; d_gene: -; abundance: -; CDR3nt: TGTGCCTGCTCCCCAGCTAGCACAGATACGCAGTATTTT; CDR3aa: CACSPASTDTQYF
j_gene: TRBJ1-4; len: 12; v_gene: TRBV19; d_gene: -; abundance: -; CDR3nt: TGTGCCAGTAGTCTAGATGCCGGGGGACTGTTTTTT; CDR3aa: CASSLDAGGLFF
j_gene: TRBJ2-7; len: 18; v_gene: TRBV5-1; d_gene: -; abundance: -; CDR3nt: TGCGCCAGCAGCCAATTTCCCTCGGGGGACTTGGGGCCCTACGAGCAGTACTTC; CDR3aa: CASSQFPSGDLGPYEQYF
j_gene: TRBJ2-5; len: 14; v_gene: TRBV5-1; d_gene: -; abundance: -; CDR3nt: TGCGCCAGCAGCTTGGGAGGGATTCTTGAGACCCAGTACTTC; CDR3aa: CASSLGGILETQYF
j_gene: TRBJ2-1; len: 16; v_gene: TRBV4-2; d_gene: -; abundance: -; CDR3nt: TGTGCCAGCAGCCCAAGCCCCCCCTGGTCTTCGGGTGAGCAGTTCTTC; CDR3aa: CASSPSPPWSSGEQFF
j_gene: TRBJ1-2; len: 13; v_gene: TRBV19; d_gene: -; abundance: -; CDR3nt: TGTGCCAGTAGTATAGAAGGCCTCTATGGCTACACCTTC; CDR3aa: CASSIEGLYGYTF
j_gene: TRBJ2-5; len: 13; v_gene: TRBV29-1; d_gene: TRBD2; abundance: -; CDR3nt: TGCAGCGCCGCCGTGAGGGGAGGGGAGACCCAGTACTTC; CDR3aa: CSAAVRGGETQYF
j_gene: TRBJ2-4; len: 14; v_gene: TRBV15; d_gene: TRBD2; abundance: -; CDR3nt: TGTGCCACCAGCAATCGCGGGGGGTCCCACATTCAGTACTTC; CDR3aa: CATSNRGGSHIQYF
j_gene: TRBJ1-2; len: 11; v_gene: TRBV29-1; d_gene: -; abundance: -; CDR3nt: TGCAGCGCGACCAGGGGCGGGGGCTACACCTTC; CDR3aa: CSATRGGGYTF
j_gene: TRBJ1-5; len: 17; v_gene: TRBV7-2; d_gene: -; abundance: -; CDR3nt: TGTGCCAGCAGCTTCGGGGGCCACGGCAGACAAGGGCAGCCCCAGCATTTT; CDR3aa: CASSFGGHGRQGQPQHF
j_gene: TRBJ1-5; len: 15; v_gene: TRBV4-1; d_gene: -; abundance: -; CDR3nt: TGCGCCAGCAGCCAAGAACCCCTAAGAGGTCAGCCCCAGCATTTT; CDR3aa: CASSQEPLRGQPQHF
j_gene: TRBJ1-5; len: 14; v_gene: TRBV30; d_gene: -; abundance: once; CDR3nt: TGTGCCTGGAGCGGGGGGGGATACAATCAGCCCCAGCATTTT; CDR3aa: CAWSGGGYNQPQHF
j_gene: TRBJ1-5; len: 15; v_gene: TRBV27; d_gene: -; abundance: -; CDR3nt: TGTGCCAGCAGTCCCGGCAGGGAGGGACTTCAGCCCCAGCATTTT; CDR3aa: CASSPGREGLQPQHF
j_gene: TRBJ2-3; len: 13; v_gene: TRBV6-5; d_gene: -; abundance: -; CDR3nt: TGTGCCAGCAGTTACGGGGGCACAGATACGCAGTATTTT; CDR3aa: CASSYGGTDTQYF
j_gene: TRBJ2-1; len: 16; v_gene: TRBV10-3; d_gene: -; abundance: once; CDR3nt: TGTGCCATCAGTGAGTATACAGGGAGCTCCTACAATGAGCAGTTCTTC; CDR3aa: CAISEYTGSSYNEQFF
j_gene: TRBJ2-1; len: 17; v_gene: TRBV7-9; d_gene: TRBD2; abundance: -; CDR3nt: TGTGCCAGCAGCTTCGGAAGAGCGGGGGTCTCCTACAATGAGCAGTTCTTC; CDR3aa: CASSFGRAGVSYNEQFF
j_gene: TRBJ1-2; len: 14; v_gene: TRBV25-1; d_gene: -; abundance: -; CDR3nt: TGTGCCACCGCCGCAGGTTCTGGGGCAGGAGGCTACACCTTC; CDR3aa: CATAAGSGAGGYTF
j_gene: TRBJ2-7; len: 14; v_gene: TRBV6-5; d_gene: TRBD2; abundance: few; CDR3nt: TGTGCCACCAAGCTAGCGGGGATTTACTACGAGCAGTACTTC; CDR3aa: CATKLAGIYYEQYF
j_gene: TRBJ1-1; len: 15; v_gene: TRBV7-2; d_gene: -; abundance: -; CDR3nt: TGTGCCAGCAGCTCCGTCCTGGGTACGAACACTGAAGCTTTCTTT; CDR3aa: CASSSVLGTNTEAFF
j_gene: TRBJ2-5; len: 14; v_gene: TRBV6-6; d_gene: TRBD2; abundance: -; CDR3nt: TGTGCCAGCAGCTTAGCGGGGGCGGCAGAGACCCAGTACTTC; CDR3aa: CASSLAGAAETQYF
j_gene: TRBJ2-7; len: 14; v_gene: TRBV14; d_gene: TRBD1; abundance: -; CDR3nt: TGTGCCAGCAGCCCGGGACAGGGGCCCTACGAGCAGTACTTC; CDR3aa: CASSPGQGPYEQYF
j_gene: TRBJ2-3; len: 18; v_gene: TRBV6-4; d_gene: TRBD2; abundance: -; CDR3nt: TGTGCCAGCAGTGACCCGAGGACTAGCGGGGGGGCGCGAGATACGCAGTATTTT; CDR3aa: CASSDPRTSGGARDTQYF
j_gene: TRBJ2-7; len: 17; v_gene: TRBV4-2; d_gene: -; abundance: once; CDR3nt: TGTGCCAGCAGCCAAGATCCTGGGAAAGTGGGGTTTGACGAGCAGTACTTC; CDR3aa: CASSQDPGKVGFDEQYF
j_gene: TRBJ1-1; len: 13; v_gene: TRBV5-1; d_gene: -; abundance: -; CDR3nt: TGCGCCAGCAGCTTGGGCAAGAACACTGAAGCTTTCTTT; CDR3aa: CASSLGKNTEAFF
j_gene: TRBJ1-1; len: 14; v_gene: TRBV6-5; d_gene: -; abundance: -; CDR3nt: TGTGCCAGCAGTTACAGGGCAAGAAACACTGAAGCTTTCTTT; CDR3aa: CASSYRARNTEAFF
j_gene: TRBJ2-3; len: 14; v_gene: TRBV2; d_gene: TRBD2; abundance: -; CDR3nt: TGTGCCAGCAGGGCCCGGGCGGGGGGTAATACGCAGTATTTT; CDR3aa: CASRARAGGNTQYF
j_gene: TRBJ1-6; len: 17; v_gene: TRBV6-1; d_gene: -; abundance: few; CDR3nt: TGTGCCAGCAGTGAGGGCCCGGGGCCTTACTCTAATTCACCCCTCCACTTT; CDR3aa: CASSEGPGPYSNSPLHF
j_gene: TRBJ2-7; len: 14; v_gene: TRBV5-4; d_gene: TRBD1; abundance: -; CDR3nt: TGTGCCAGCAGCACAAAACAGGGGCCCTACGAGCAGTACTTC; CDR3aa: CASSTKQGPYEQYF
j_gene: TRBJ1-2; len: 14; v_gene: TRBV19; d_gene: -; abundance: -; CDR3nt: TGTGCCAGTAGCCAGGTCGAGAGAGGGTATGGCTACACCTTC; CDR3aa: CASSQVERGYGYTF
j_gene: TRBJ1-2; len: 14; v_gene: TRBV27; d_gene: -; abundance: -; CDR3nt: TGTGCCAGCAGTTTATCCCTCGCCGCCTATGGCTACACCTTC; CDR3aa: CASSLSLAAYGYTF
j_gene: TRBJ1-1; len: 12; v_gene: TRBV30; d_gene: -; abundance: -; CDR3nt: TGTGCCTGGAGTGTAGCGGGAACTGAAGCTTTCTTT; CDR3aa: CAWSVAGTEAFF
j_gene: TRBJ2-7; len: 13; v_gene: TRBV9; d_gene: -; abundance: few; CDR3nt: TGTGCCAGCAGCGTAGGGGGACACGGCGAGCAGTACTTC; CDR3aa: CASSVGGHGEQYF
j_gene: TRBJ1-1; len: 13; v_gene: TRBV5-1; d_gene: -; abundance: once; CDR3nt: TGCGCCAGCAGCAAGGGCGTGAACACTGAAGCTTTCTTT; CDR3aa: CASSKGVNTEAFF
j_gene: TRBJ2-1; len: 14; v_gene: TRBV30; d_gene: TRBD2; abundance: -; CDR3nt: TGTGCCTGGACGTGGCTAGCGGGGGTCAATGAGCAGTTCTTC; CDR3aa: CAWTWLAGVNEQFF
j_gene: TRBJ2-2; len: 13; v_gene: TRBV7-7; d_gene: -; abundance: once; CDR3nt: TGTGCTAGCAGCTCATTTCAAACCGGGGAGCTGTTTTTT; CDR3aa: CASSSFQTGELFF
j_gene: TRBJ1-5; len: 14; v_gene: TRBV30; d_gene: -; abundance: -; CDR3nt: TGTGCCTGGGGGCCCGGAGGGAATAATCAGCCCCAGCATTTT; CDR3aa: CAWGPGGNNQPQHF
j_gene: TRBJ2-3; len: 12; v_gene: TRBV6-5; d_gene: -; abundance: -; CDR3nt: TGTGCCAGCATCGCCCCGGGAAATACGCAGTATTTT; CDR3aa: CASIAPGNTQYF
j_gene: TRBJ2-2; len: 12; v_gene: TRBV7-9; d_gene: -; abundance: -; CDR3nt: TGTGCCAGCAGCTTTGGTCCCGGGGAGCTGTTTTTT; CDR3aa: CASSFGPGELFF
j_gene: TRBJ1-5; len: 17; v_gene: TRBV4-1; d_gene: -; abundance: -; CDR3nt: TGCGCCAGCAGCCAAGAGGGTAGGGTAGCTATCAATCAGCCCCAGCATTTT; CDR3aa: CASSQEGRVAINQPQHF
j_gene: TRBJ1-4; len: 15; v_gene: TRBV30; d_gene: -; abundance: -; CDR3nt: TGTGCCTGGAAGACCGGGGCAGGTGACCATGGAAAACTGTTTTTT; CDR3aa: CAWKTGAGDHGKLFF
j_gene: TRBJ2-7; len: 14; v_gene: TRBV5-1; d_gene: TRBD1; abundance: -; CDR3nt: TGCGCCAGCAGCCCACAGGGGTCCTCCTACGAGCAGTACTTC; CDR3aa: CASSPQGSSYEQYF
j_gene: TRBJ1-5; len: 16; v_gene: TRBV15; d_gene: -; abundance: -; CDR3nt: TGTGCCACCAGCAGAGATTATGTCGAAGGCCCCCAGCCCCAGCATTTT; CDR3aa: CATSRDYVEGPQPQHF